This is a list of T cell receptor beta chains from one sample in a study of STAT5B mutations in CD4+ large granular lymphocyte leukemia. Profiled with immunoSEQ multiplex PCR; TCRdb holds only in-frame clones, not every one. This table holds about 410 clones, about 60% found once. The sample comprised PBMCs. These receptors were obtained from a woman in her forties or fifties with CD4+ T-cell large granular lymphocyte leukemia. CDR3s include the opening cysteine and the closing phenylalanine or tryptophan. The D gene is left open where the match is weak. For some rows the clone size is stated as once, few or many, or as a class when expanded; others skip it.

d_call clone_size j_call v_call cdr3_aa cdr3_nt
TRBD2 - TRBJ2-2 TRBV7-9 CASSLDGLAGIGELFF TGTGCCAGCAGCTTAGACGGACTAGCGGGAATCGGGGAGCTGTTTTTT
- medium-sized TRBJ2-1 TRBV4-2 CASSQEETPYNEQFF TGTGCCAGCAGCCAAGAGGAGACCCCCTACAATGAGCAGTTCTTC
TRBD1 - TRBJ2-2 TRBV7-2 CASSPAGGTGELFF TGTGCCAGCAGCCCTGCAGGGGGAACCGGGGAGCTGTTTTTT
TRBD1 - TRBJ2-3 TRBV11-2 CASSTRQGAITDTQYF TGTGCCAGCAGCACAAGACAGGGGGCAATCACAGATACGCAGTATTTT
- large TRBJ1-5 TRBV30 CAWSAGSNQPQHF TGTGCCTGGAGTGCCGGTAGCAATCAGCCCCAGCATTTT
TRBD2 - TRBJ2-3 TRBV4-3 CASSQVTSGRTDTQYF TGCGCCAGCAGCCAAGTCACTAGCGGGCGCACAGATACGCAGTATTTT
- once TRBJ1-5 TRBV5-6 CASSSGRYNQPQHF TGTGCCAGCAGCTCAGGGCGGTACAATCAGCCCCAGCATTTT
TRBD2 large TRBJ2-1 TRBV18 CASSPGTSGSKEQFF TGTGCCAGCTCACCGGGGACTAGCGGGAGCAAGGAGCAGTTCTTC
- - TRBJ1-6 TRBV14 CASSQNRRNSPLHF TGTGCCAGCAGCCAAAACAGGCGAAATTCACCCCTCCACTTT
- few TRBJ1-1 TRBV7-9 CASSSWGSTEAFF TGTGCCAGCAGCTCCTGGGGAAGCACTGAAGCTTTCTTT
- - TRBJ2-2 TRBV13 CASSNPDSPNTGELFF TGTGCCAGCAGCAACCCTGACTCCCCTAACACCGGGGAGCTGTTTTTT
TRBD1 - TRBJ2-7 TRBV7-8 CASSLATGGREQYF TGTGCCAGCAGCTTAGCCACAGGGGGACGCGAGCAGTACTTC
- - TRBJ1-1 TRBV27 CASSPIRGVGQLMNTEAFF TGTGCCAGCAGTCCTATCCGGGGGGTGGGGCAGTTAATGAACACTGAAGCTTTCTTT
- - TRBJ1-2 TRBV10-3 CAISFDRRGYTF TGTGCCATCAGTTTTGACAGGCGCGGCTACACCTTC
- - TRBJ2-7 TRBV13 CASSFRKDSPYEQYF TGTGCCAGCAGCTTCCGAAAAGACAGCCCCTACGAGCAGTACTTC
TRBD2 - TRBJ2-1 TRBV6-6 CASSTYSGSKDEQFF TGTGCCAGCAGTACTTATAGCGGGAGTAAAGATGAGCAGTTCTTC
- - TRBJ2-5 TRBV11-3 CASSLGVDSSETQYF TGTGCCAGCAGCTTAGGAGTAGATAGCTCTGAGACCCAGTACTTC
TRBD1 - TRBJ2-7 TRBV28 CASSRRGQGAPLGQYF TGTGCCAGCAGTCGCAGGGGGCAGGGGGCACCCCTTGGGCAGTACTTC
- - TRBJ2-1 TRBV2 CASMEGAYNEQFF TGTGCCAGCATGGAGGGGGCTTACAATGAGCAGTTCTTC
- few TRBJ1-2 TRBV4-1 CASSRRGYSRYTF TGCGCCAGCAGCCGGAGGGGTTACAGTCGCTACACCTTC
TRBD2 - TRBJ2-2 TRBV7-3 CASSQLAGAAGELFF TGTGCCAGCAGCCAACTAGCGGGAGCGGCCGGGGAGCTGTTTTTT
TRBD2 - TRBJ2-2 TRBV9 CASSTRLAGVRTGELFF TGTGCCAGCAGCACCCGACTAGCGGGAGTGCGGACCGGGGAGCTGTTTTTT
TRBD1 - TRBJ2-2 TRBV7-7 CASSPAGGTGELFF TGTGCCAGCAGCCCTGCAGGGGGAACCGGGGAGCTGTTTTTT
TRBD1 - TRBJ1-5 TRBV28 CASRFADRGKSQPQHF TGTGCCAGCAGGTTCGCCGACAGGGGCAAGAGTCAGCCCCAGCATTTT
- - TRBJ2-5 TRBV5-1 CASSLDVYQETQYF TGCGCCAGCAGCTTGGACGTCTACCAAGAGACCCAGTACTTC
- few TRBJ2-7 TRBV6-1 CASSEAGTSYEQYF TGTGCCAGCAGTGAGGCCGGGACTTCCTACGAGCAGTACTTC
- - TRBJ2-7 TRBV6-1 CASSETLSAANYEQYF TGTGCCAGCAGTGAAACTTTGTCGGCAGCGAACTACGAGCAGTACTTC
- - TRBJ1-1 TRBV4-3 CASSQHTGNTEAFF TGCGCCAGCAGCCAACATACAGGAAACACTGAAGCTTTCTTT
- few TRBJ1-1 TRBV4-1 CASSQADEYTEAFF TGCGCCAGCAGCCAAGCTGACGAGTACACTGAAGCTTTCTTT
TRBD2 - TRBJ2-7 TRBV30 CAWDRTSGSYEQYF TGTGCCTGGGACCGGACTAGCGGCTCCTACGAGCAGTACTTC
- - TRBJ1-2 TRBV27 CASSARQAYGYTF TGTGCCAGCTCCGCGAGACAAGCCTATGGCTACACCTTC
TRBD1 once TRBJ1-2 TRBV19 CASSTLTGGAGRYGYTF TGTGCCAGTAGTACGCTGACAGGGGGCGCCGGCAGGTATGGCTACACCTTC
- once TRBJ1-1 TRBV13 CASSLEGGSGAEAFF TGTGCCAGCAGCTTAGAAGGCGGAAGTGGTGCTGAAGCTTTCTTT
TRBD2 - TRBJ2-1 TRBV9 CASSPGGSSYNEQFF TGTGCCAGCAGCCCAGGCGGGAGCTCCTACAATGAGCAGTTCTTC
- - TRBJ2-1 TRBV25-1 CASFGSYNEQFF TGTGCCAGCTTCGGCTCCTACAATGAGCAGTTCTTC
- - TRBJ2-1 TRBV6-1 CASSVTWRNEQFF TGTGCCAGCAGCGTCACTTGGCGGAATGAGCAGTTCTTC
- - TRBJ1-6 TRBV6-5 CASSFSLGQSLHF TGTGCCAGCAGTTTCTCGTTGGGTCAGTCCCTCCACTTT
- - TRBJ2-1 TRBV6-1 CASKLEARSYNEQFF TGTGCCAGCAAATTGGAGGCCCGCTCCTACAATGAGCAGTTCTTC
- - TRBJ2-2 TRBV6-5 CASSLQETGELFF TGTGCCAGCAGTTTACAGGAAACCGGGGAGCTGTTTTTT